A selection of T cell receptor beta chains follows, all from one sample in a study of T cell repertoires in cytomegalovirus infection. No cognate antigen is known for these TCRs. Each CDR3 protein is one row after TCRdb ran MiXCR on the reads. Of around 300,000 distinct CDR3 sequences in the sample, 22% are singletons; the top ten hold roughly 20%. This specimen consisted of cultured PBMCs, obtained from culture after CMV antigen stimulation. The receptors derive from a human donor in good health (CMV status not recorded). Some clones in this sample may be carry-over from other donors' samples. CDR3s include the opening cysteine and the closing phenylalanine or tryptophan. The order of the fields is J gene, clone size, D gene, V gene, CDR3 protein, CDR3 DNA. D genes are given only for firm matches. The size field is filled for only some rows; it gives once, few, many or a size class.

>TRBJ2-3|few|TRBD2|TRBV7-9
CASSASGRIDTQYF
TGTGCCAGCAGCGCTAGCGGGAGGATAGATACGCAGTATTTT
>TRBJ2-1|NA|NA|TRBV4-1
CASSHPISGSYNEQFF
TGCGCCAGCAGCCATCCAATCTCGGGCTCCTACAATGAGCAGTTCTTC
>TRBJ1-1|NA|TRBD1|TRBV6-2/TRBV6-3
CASRGQGANTEAFF
TGTGCCAGCAGAGGACAGGGGGCCAACACTGAAGCTTTCTTT
>TRBJ2-7|few|TRBD2|TRBV7-2
CASSLGWGGYEQYF
TGTGCCAGCAGCTTAGGTTGGGGGGGCTACGAGCAGTACTTC
>TRBJ2-1|NA|TRBD2|TRBV6-5
CASSPTSSGTQYNEQFF
TGTGCCAGCAGCCCCACCTCGAGCGGGACCCAATACAATGAGCAGTTCTTC
>TRBJ2-3|NA|NA|TRBV12-3/TRBV12-4
CASRNLGTDTQYF
TGTGCCAGCAGGAACCTCGGTACAGATACGCAGTATTTT
>TRBJ2-2|few|TRBD2|TRBV6-5
CASRRVAGHTGELFF
TGTGCCAGCAGGCGAGTAGCGGGCCACACCGGGGAGCTGTTTTTT
>TRBJ1-2|NA|TRBD1|TRBV18
CASSPQTGTGDGYTF
TGTGCCAGCTCGCCTCAAACCGGGACAGGGGATGGCTACACCTTC
>TRBJ2-1|few|NA|TRBV24-1
CATSALRTAGSYNEQFF
TGTGCCACCAGTGCCCTGCGGACAGCGGGATCCTACAATGAGCAGTTCTTC
>TRBJ2-3|NA|NA|TRBV6-2/TRBV6-3
CASRPQGSDTQYF
TGTGCCAGCAGGCCTCAGGGGTCAGATACGCAGTATTTT
>TRBJ2-3|NA|TRBD2|TRBV10-3
CAISQSSGRSLRGTDTQYF
TGTGCCATCAGTCAATCAAGCGGGAGAAGTCTACGCGGCACAGATACGCAGTATTTT
>TRBJ1-1|few|TRBD1|TRBV4-3
CASSQSRTGRHAFF
TGCGCCAGCAGCCAATCCAGGACAGGGAGGCACGCTTTCTTT
>TRBJ2-2|NA|NA|TRBV9
CASSVRGSDIGELFF
TGTGCCAGCAGCGTCCGGGGGTCTGACATCGGGGAGCTGTTTTTT
>TRBJ2-3|NA|NA|TRBV7-9
CASSSRRLVRSDTQYF
TGTGCCAGCAGCTCCCGACGACTAGTGAGGTCAGATACGCAGTATTTT
>TRBJ2-4|few|TRBD1|TRBV6-1
CASSEVYPSGQGAYGIQYF
TGTGCCAGCAGTGAAGTTTACCCCTCCGGACAGGGGGCATATGGCATTCAGTACTTC
>TRBJ2-7|NA|TRBD1|TRBV28
CASIPPPGQGSSYEQYF
TGTGCCAGCATCCCCCCTCCGGGACAGGGGAGCTCCTACGAGCAGTACTTC
>TRBJ2-3|many|NA|TRBV7-2
CASSLVSTASTDTQYF
TGTGCCAGCAGCTTAGTCTCAACGGCTAGCACAGATACGCAGTATTTT
>TRBJ2-5|few|TRBD1|TRBV28
CASIMDRGPQETQYF
TGTGCCAGCATTATGGACAGGGGCCCCCAAGAGACCCAGTACTTC
>TRBJ1-1|many|TRBD1|TRBV7-2
CASSEQGLDTEAFF
TGTGCCAGCAGCGAACAGGGGTTGGACACTGAAGCTTTCTTT
>TRBJ1-5|NA|NA|TRBV15
CATRSLQVNQPQHF
TGTGCCACCCGCAGTCTACAGGTAAATCAGCCCCAGCATTTT
>TRBJ2-1|many|TRBD2|TRBV7-2
CASRVAGGRGLQFF
TGTGCCAGCAGAGTAGCGGGAGGACGAGGTTTGCAGTTCTTC
>TRBJ2-7|NA|TRBD2|TRBV4-3
CASSQGAGFYEQYF
TGCGCCAGCAGCCAAGGAGCGGGATTCTACGAGCAGTACTTC
>TRBJ1-3|NA|NA|TRBV28
CASNAGRSGNTIYF
TGTGCCAGCAATGCAGGCCGCTCTGGAAACACCATATATTTT
>TRBJ1-1|few|NA|TRBV9
CASSGGGTEAFF
TGTGCCAGCAGCGGTGGGGGAACTGAAGCTTTCTTT
>TRBJ1-5|NA|NA|TRBV4-3
CASSQVWSGSNQPQHF
TGCGCCAGCAGCCAAGTTTGGTCCGGTAGCAATCAGCCCCAGCATTTT
>TRBJ1-2|many|NA|TRBV19
CASSTEDIRYGYTF
TGTGCCAGTAGTACCGAGGACATACGCTATGGCTACACCTTC